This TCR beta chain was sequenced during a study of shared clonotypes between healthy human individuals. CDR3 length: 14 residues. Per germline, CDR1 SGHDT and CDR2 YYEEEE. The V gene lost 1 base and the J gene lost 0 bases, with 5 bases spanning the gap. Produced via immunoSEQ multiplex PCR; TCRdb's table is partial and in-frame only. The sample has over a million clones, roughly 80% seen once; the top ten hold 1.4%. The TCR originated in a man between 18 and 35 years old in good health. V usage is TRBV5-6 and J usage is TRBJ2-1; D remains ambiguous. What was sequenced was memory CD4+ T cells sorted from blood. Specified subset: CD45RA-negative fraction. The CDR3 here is CASSLFSSYNEQFF. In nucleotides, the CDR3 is TGTGCCAGCAGCTTGTTCAGCTCCTACAATGAGCAGTTCTTC.